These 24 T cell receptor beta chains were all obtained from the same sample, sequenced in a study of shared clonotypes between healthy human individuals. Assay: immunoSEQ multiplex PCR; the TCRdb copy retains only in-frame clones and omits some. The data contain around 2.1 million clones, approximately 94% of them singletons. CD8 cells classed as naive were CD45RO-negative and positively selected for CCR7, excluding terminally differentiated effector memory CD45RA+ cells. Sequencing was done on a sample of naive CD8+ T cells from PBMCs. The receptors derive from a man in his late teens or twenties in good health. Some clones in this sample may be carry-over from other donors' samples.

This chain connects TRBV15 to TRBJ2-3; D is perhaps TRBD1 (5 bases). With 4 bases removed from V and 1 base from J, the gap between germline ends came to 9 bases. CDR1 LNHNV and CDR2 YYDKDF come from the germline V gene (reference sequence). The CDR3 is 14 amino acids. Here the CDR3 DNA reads TGTGCCACCAGCACGATGACAGGCACAGATACGCAGTATTTT. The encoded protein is CATSTMTGTDTQYF.

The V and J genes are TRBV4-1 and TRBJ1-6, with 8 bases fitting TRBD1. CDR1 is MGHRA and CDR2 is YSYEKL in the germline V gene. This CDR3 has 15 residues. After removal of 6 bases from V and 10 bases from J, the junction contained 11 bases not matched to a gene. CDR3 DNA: TGCGCCAGCAGTCTTGGACAGGGACTCTCCTCACCCCTCCACTTT. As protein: CASSLGQGLSSPLHF.

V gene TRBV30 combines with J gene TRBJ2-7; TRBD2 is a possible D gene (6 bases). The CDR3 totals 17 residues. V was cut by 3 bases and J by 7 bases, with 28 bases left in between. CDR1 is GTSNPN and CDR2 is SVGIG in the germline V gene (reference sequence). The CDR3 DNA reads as TGTGCCTGGAGGGGGGGACCAGCCGACGGCGGCGTGGGAGAGCAGTACTTC. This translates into CAWRGGPADGGVGEQYF.

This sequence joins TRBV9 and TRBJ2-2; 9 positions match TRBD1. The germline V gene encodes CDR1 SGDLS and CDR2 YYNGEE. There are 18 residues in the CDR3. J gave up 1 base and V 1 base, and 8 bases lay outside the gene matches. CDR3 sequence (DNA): TGTGCCAGCAGCGTACGACAGGGGGTTCCCCAGAACACCGGGGAGCTGTTTTTT. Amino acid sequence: CASSVRQGVPQNTGELFF.

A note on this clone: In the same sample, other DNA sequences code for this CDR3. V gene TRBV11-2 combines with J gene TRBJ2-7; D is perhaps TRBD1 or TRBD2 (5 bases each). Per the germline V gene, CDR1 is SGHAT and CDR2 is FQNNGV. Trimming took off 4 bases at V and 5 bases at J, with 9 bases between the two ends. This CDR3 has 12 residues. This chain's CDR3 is CASSSGTNEQYF. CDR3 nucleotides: TGTGCCAGCAGCTCCGGGACGAACGAGCAGTACTTC.

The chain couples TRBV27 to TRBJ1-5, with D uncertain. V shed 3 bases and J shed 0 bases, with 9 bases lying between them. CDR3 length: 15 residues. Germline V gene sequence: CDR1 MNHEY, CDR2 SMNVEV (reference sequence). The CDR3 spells CASSFLGNSNQPQHF. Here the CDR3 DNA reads TGTGCCAGCAGTTTTTTAGGGAATAGCAATCAGCCCCAGCATTTT.

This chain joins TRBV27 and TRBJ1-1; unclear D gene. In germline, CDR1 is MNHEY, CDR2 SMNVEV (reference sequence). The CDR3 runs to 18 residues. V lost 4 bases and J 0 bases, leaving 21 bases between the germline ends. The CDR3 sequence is CASSSYPTRRGMNTEAFF. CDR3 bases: TGTGCCAGCAGTTCGTACCCGACTCGTCGGGGAATGAACACTGAAGCTTTCTTT.

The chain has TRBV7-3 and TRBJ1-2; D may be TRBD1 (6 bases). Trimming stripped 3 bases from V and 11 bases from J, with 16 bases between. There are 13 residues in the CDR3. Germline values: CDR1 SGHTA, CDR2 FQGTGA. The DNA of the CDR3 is TGTGCCAGCAGCTTGGGCCCAGGGGCTATTTACACCTTC. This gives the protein CASSLGPGAIYTF.

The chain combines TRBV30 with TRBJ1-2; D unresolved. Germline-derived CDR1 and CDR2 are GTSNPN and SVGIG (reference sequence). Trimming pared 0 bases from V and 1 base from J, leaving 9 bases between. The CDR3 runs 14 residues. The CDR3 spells CAWSVYPDNYGYTF. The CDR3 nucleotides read TGTGCCTGGAGTGTATACCCTGATAACTATGGCTACACCTTC.

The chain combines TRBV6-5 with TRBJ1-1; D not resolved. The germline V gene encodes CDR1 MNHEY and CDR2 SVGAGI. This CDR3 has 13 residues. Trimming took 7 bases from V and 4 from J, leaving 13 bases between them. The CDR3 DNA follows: TGTGCCAGCATCGCCGAACCGGGCACTGAAGCTTTCTTT. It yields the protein CASIAEPGTEAFF.

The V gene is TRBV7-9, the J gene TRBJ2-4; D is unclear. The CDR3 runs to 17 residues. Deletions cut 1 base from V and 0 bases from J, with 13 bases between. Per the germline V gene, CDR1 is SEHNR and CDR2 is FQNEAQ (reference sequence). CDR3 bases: TGTGCCAGCAGCTTAGTAGCCGGCGATCTAGCCAAAAACATTCAGTACTTC. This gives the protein CASSLVAGDLAKNIQYF.

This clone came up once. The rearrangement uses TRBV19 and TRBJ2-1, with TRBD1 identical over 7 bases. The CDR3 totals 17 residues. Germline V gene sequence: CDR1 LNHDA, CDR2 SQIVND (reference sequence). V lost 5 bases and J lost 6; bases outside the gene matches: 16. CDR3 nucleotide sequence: TGTGCCAGTAGTCAGAGCTGGACAGGTAACATCGGCAATGAGCAGTTCTTC. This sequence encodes CASSQSWTGNIGNEQFF.

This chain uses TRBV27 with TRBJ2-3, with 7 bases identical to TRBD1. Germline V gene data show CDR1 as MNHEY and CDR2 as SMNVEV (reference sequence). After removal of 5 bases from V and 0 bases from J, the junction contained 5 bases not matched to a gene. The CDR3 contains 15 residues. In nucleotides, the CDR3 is TGTGCCAGCAGTGATGGGACAGCTAGCACAGATACGCAGTATTTT. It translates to CASSDGTASTDTQYF.

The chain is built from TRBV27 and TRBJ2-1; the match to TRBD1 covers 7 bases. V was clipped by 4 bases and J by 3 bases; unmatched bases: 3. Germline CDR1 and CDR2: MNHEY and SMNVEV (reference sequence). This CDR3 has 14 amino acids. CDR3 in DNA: TGTGCCAGCAGTTATGGGACAGACTACAATGAGCAGTTCTTC. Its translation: CASSYGTDYNEQFF.

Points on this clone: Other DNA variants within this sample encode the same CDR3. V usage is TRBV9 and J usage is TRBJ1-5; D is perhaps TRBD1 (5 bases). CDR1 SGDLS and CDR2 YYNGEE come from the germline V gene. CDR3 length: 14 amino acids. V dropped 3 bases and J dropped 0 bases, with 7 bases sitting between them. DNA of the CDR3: TGTGCCAGCAGCGGGGGGGGTAGCAATCAGCCCCAGCATTTT. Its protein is CASSGGGSNQPQHF.

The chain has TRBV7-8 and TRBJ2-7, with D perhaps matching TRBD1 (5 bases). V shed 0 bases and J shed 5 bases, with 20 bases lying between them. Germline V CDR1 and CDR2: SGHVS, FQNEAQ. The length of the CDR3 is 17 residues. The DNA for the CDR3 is TGTGCCAGCAGCTTAGCGGTATGGGCAGGGCCTGTCGACGAGCAGTACTTC. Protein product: CASSLAVWAGPVDEQYF.

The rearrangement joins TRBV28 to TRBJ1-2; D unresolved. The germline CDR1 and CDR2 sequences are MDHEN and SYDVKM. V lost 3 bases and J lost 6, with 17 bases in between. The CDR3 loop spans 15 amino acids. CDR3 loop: CASSFSADSIHGYTF. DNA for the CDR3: TGTGCCAGCAGTTTTTCGGCAGACTCCATACATGGCTACACCTTC.

The chain's CDR3 is CASSLEGNGQETQYF. CDR3 nucleotides: TGCGCCAGCAGCTTGGAGGGTAATGGCCAAGAGACCCAGTACTTC. The chain is built from TRBV5-1 and TRBJ2-5; no clear D. Looked up from germline, CDR1 is SGHRS and CDR2 is YFSETQ. This CDR3 region has 15 residues. V was trimmed by 0 bases and J by 1 base, leaving 10 bases between them.

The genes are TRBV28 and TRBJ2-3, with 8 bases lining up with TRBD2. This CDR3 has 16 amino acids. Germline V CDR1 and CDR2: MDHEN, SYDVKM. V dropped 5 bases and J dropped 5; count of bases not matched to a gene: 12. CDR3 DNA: TGTGCCAGCAGTCTCCTCGGGGGGGCGTACGAAGATACGCAGTATTTT. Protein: CASSLLGGAYEDTQYF.

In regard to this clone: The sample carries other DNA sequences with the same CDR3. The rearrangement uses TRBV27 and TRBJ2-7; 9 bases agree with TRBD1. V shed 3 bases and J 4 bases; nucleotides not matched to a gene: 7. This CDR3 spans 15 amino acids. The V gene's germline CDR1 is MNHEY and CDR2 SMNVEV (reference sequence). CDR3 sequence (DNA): TGTGCCAGCAGTTTTGTGGGGACAGGGACTTACGAGCAGTACTTC. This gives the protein CASSFVGTGTYEQYF.

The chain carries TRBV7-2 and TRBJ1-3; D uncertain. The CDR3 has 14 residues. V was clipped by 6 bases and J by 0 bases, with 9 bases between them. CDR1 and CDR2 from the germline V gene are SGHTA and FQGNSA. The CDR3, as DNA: TGTGCCAGCAGTGGAGGGTTCTCTGGAAACACCATATATTTT. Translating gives CASSGGFSGNTIYF.

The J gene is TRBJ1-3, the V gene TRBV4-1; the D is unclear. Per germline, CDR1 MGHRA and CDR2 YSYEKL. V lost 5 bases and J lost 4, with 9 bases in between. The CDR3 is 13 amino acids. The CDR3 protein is CASSDFTGNTIYF. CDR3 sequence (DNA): TGCGCCAGCAGCGACTTTACCGGAAACACCATATATTTT.

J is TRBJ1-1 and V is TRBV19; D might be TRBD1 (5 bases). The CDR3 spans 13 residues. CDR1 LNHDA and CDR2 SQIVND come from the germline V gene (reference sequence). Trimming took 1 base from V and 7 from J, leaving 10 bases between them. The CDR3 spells CASSIGGGDEAFF. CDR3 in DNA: TGTGCCAGTAGTATAGGAGGAGGGGATGAAGCTTTCTTT.

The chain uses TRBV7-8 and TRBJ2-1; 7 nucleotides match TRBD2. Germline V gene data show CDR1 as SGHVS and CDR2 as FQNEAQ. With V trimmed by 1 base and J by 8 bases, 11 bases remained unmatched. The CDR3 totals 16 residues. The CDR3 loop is CASSLVGGSVGDEQFF. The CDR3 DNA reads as TGTGCCAGCAGCTTAGTTGGCGGGAGCGTGGGAGATGAGCAGTTCTTC.